This TCR beta chain was captured in a study of CXCR3-negative and CXCR3-positive naive CD8 T cells (dated by TCRdb to between 2018 and 2021). At the level of the whole study: In total, roughly 140 million TRB reads were obtained, which works out to roughly 1.5 +/- 0.3 million reads per library. The diversity and physicochemical repertoire analyses included more than ten donors pooled from two independent experiments. For the TRBV-TRBJ cluster analysis, the naive subsets came from about five donors, while the memory cells came from 3 donors.

The sample was run on a NextSeq 550. The Human TCR Profiling Kit (MiLaboratory) was used to prepare UMI-labeled 5' RACE TRB cDNA libraries. cDNA synthesis used the entire amount of extracted RNA, and PCR amplification then used the entire amount of cDNA produced. Libraries were prepared in parallel with an identical number of PCR cycles. In the original analysis: With a requirement of at least two reads per UMI, MIGEC and MiXCR extracted about 57,000 +/- 9,900 unique UMI-labeled TRB cDNA molecules per library. An average of 40,000 +/- 10,000 functional in-frame TRB CDR3 nucleotide clonotypes without stop codons was found per library. After each sample was downsampled to 5000 UMI-labeled TRB molecules, VDJtools was used to calculate diversity metrics such as normalized Shannon-Wiener and Chao1. VDJtools computed clonotype-size-weighted physicochemical properties of the central five CDR3 residues: interaction energy, strength, volume and Kidera factor 4. Based on TCRdb reprocessing of the reads, there is one entry per CDR3 protein sequence, and DNA is missing. TCRdb assigned the V and J calls; the authors' analysis was not used. The sample table records around 96,000 distinct CDR3 sequences. The top ten clonotypes cover approximately 1.7% of the sample.

The CDR3, cysteine through phenylalanine, is 13 amino acids long. DNA is not on record. Based on the germline V gene, the CDR1 and CDR2 sequences are ENHRY and SYGVKD. Results and caveats for the whole study, not just this receptor: CXCR3 expression partially decreased after cryopreservation, so most assays used freshly isolated PBMCs. TRBV-TRBJ usage was similar between naive CXCR3-negative and CXCR3-positive cells from the same donor, while memory cells showed distinct patterns. Both naive subsets had comparably high repertoire diversity, while memory CD8+ T cells had much lower repertoire diversity. TRB CDR3s from CXCR3-positive naive cells showed higher hydrophobicity (lower Kidera factor 4), lower energy, and higher strength and volume indices than CXCR3-negative naive cells. Because surface CD5, which has been linked to self-reactivity in mice, was comparable between naive subsets, TCR interaction strength was also inferred from TRB CDR3 physicochemical properties.

Each CD8+ T cell subset was flow-sorted in triplicate, with under 350,000 cells per subset placed directly into RLT lysis buffer. Naive CD8+ T cells were defined stringently as CD45RO-CCR7+CD27+CD95- to exclude memory contaminants. Standard density gradient centrifugation was used to isolate peripheral blood mononuclear cells from buffy coats. Naive CXCR3-negative and CXCR3-positive CD8+ T cells were flow-sorted using a FACSAria III. An RNeasy Mini Kit was used to extract total RNA from the sorted cells. To note about this clonotype: Its antigen is still unknown.

This receptor was obtained from a human donor in good health. Some clones in this sample may be carry-over from other donors' samples. Source material: naive CXCR3- CD8+ T cells from blood. What the cell subset or site label conveys for this sample: CD45RO-CCR7+CD27+CD95- naive CD8+ T cells lacking CXCR3 (TNR3-). This receptor chain uses TRBV10-3 and TRBJ1-2; TCRdb reports TRBD1, a call that lacks DNA to check it against. CDR3 loop: CAISERDNYGYTF.